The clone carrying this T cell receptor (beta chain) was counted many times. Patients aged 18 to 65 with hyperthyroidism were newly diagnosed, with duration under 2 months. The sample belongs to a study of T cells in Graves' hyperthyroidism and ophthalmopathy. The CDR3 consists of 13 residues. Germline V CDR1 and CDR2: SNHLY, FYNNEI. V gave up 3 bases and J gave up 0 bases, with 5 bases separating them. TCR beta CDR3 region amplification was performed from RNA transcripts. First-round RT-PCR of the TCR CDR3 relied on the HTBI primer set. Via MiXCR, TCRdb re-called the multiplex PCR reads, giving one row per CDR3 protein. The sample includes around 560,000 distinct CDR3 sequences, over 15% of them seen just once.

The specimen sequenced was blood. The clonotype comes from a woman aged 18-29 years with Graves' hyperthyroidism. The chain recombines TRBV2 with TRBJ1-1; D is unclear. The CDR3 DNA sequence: TGTGCCAGCAGTGACGAGATGAACACTGAAGCTTTCTTT. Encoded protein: CASSDEMNTEAFF.